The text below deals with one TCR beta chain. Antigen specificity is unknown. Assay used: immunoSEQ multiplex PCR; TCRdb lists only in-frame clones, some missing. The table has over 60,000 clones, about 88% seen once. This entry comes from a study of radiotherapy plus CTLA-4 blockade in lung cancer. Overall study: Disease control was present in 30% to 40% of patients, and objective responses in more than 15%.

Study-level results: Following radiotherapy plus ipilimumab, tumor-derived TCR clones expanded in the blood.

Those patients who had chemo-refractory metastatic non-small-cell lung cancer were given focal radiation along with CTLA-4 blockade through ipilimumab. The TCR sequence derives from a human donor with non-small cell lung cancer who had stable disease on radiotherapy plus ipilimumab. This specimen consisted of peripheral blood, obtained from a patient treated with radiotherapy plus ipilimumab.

CDR3 DNA: TGTGCCAGCGGAACTGGTGCTCCCTACGAGCAGTACTTC. Protein product: CASGTGAPYEQYF. This chain links TRBV28 with TRBJ2-7; D is ambiguous. The CDR3 is 13 residues long. V gave up 8 bases and J gave up 2 bases, with 13 bases separating them. Germline V CDR1 and CDR2: MDHEN, SYDVKM.